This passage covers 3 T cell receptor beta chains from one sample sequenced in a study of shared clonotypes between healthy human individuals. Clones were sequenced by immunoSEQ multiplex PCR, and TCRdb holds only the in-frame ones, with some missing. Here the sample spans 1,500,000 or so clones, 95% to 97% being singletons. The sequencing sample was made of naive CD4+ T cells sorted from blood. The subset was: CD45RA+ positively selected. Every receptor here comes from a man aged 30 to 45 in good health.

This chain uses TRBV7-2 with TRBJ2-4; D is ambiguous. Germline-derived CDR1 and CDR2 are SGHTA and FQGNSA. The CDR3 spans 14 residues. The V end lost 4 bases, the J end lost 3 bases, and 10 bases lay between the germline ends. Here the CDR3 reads CASSSLVGKNIQYF. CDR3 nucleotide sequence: TGTGCCAGCAGCTCTCTAGTCGGCAAAAACATTCAGTACTTC.

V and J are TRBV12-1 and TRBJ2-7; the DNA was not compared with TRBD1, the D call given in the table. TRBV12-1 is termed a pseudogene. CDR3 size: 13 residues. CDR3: CASGTGRSYEQYF. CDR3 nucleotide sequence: TGTGCCAGCGGGACAGGACGCTCCTACGAGCAGTACTTC.

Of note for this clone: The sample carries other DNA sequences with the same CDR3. The CDR3 bases are TGTGCCAGCTCACCATCAGGGTCTGGAAACACCATATATTTT. Protein: CASSPSGSGNTIYF. The V and J genes are TRBV18 and TRBJ1-3; the D gene is possibly TRBD1 (5 bases). Germline lookup yields CDR1 KGHSH and CDR2 LQKENI. Trimming took 2 bases from V and 1 from J, leaving 6 bases between them. The CDR3 extends over 14 amino acids.